The rows below give T cell receptor beta chains drawn from one sample of a study of blood T cells in healthy people across ages. TCRdb analysed the 5' RACE reads with MiXCR anew, one entry per CDR3 protein. The sample has approximately 800,000 distinct CDR3 sequences; roughly 56% are singletons. Sample: blood. The origin of the receptors is a middle-aged man in good health. The CDR3 runs from the conserved cysteine through the conserved F or W. Fields, in order: D gene, clone size, V gene, J gene, CDR3 DNA, CDR3 protein. D genes are given only for firm matches. Clone size is stated in some rows and not others, as once, few, many or a class when expanded.

d_gene: -; abundance: -; v_gene: TRBV3-1; j_gene: TRBJ2-5; CDR3nt: TGTGCCAGCAGCCAAGGCGGCGGGGAGAGAGAGCAGTACTTC; CDR3aa: CASSQGGGEREQYF
d_gene: TRBD1; abundance: -; v_gene: TRBV12-3/TRBV12-4; j_gene: TRBJ1-6; CDR3nt: TGTGCCAGCAGGGACCCCGGGACAGGGTTTCCCCTCCACTTT; CDR3aa: CASRDPGTGFPLHF
d_gene: TRBD2; abundance: -; v_gene: TRBV6-1; j_gene: TRBJ2-7; CDR3nt: TGTGCCAGCAGTGAAGTGGGGGGATTCGGGACTAGCTCCGACGAGCAGTACTTC; CDR3aa: CASSEVGGFGTSSDEQYF
d_gene: TRBD2; abundance: few; v_gene: TRBV10-3; j_gene: TRBJ2-7; CDR3nt: TGTGCCATCGGGGGACTAGCGGGCTACGAGCAGTACTTC; CDR3aa: CAIGGLAGYEQYF
d_gene: -; abundance: -; v_gene: TRBV11-2; j_gene: TRBJ2-1; CDR3nt: TGTGCCAGCAGCTTAGTAAGGGGGACCAGCGATGAGCAGTTCTTC; CDR3aa: CASSLVRGTSDEQFF
d_gene: -; abundance: few; v_gene: TRBV4-2; j_gene: TRBJ2-6; CDR3nt: TGTGCCAGCAGCCAAGATCAAGGGGGGCTCAGAACTGGAGGCCAGGCCGGGGCCAACGTCCTGACTTTC; CDR3aa: CASSQDQGGLRTGGQAGANVLTF
d_gene: TRBD1; abundance: few; v_gene: TRBV7-9; j_gene: TRBJ2-1; CDR3nt: TGTGCCAGCAGCTACCAAGGGGGCGCGGAGTTCTTC; CDR3aa: CASSYQGGAEFF
d_gene: -; abundance: -; v_gene: TRBV12-3/TRBV12-4; j_gene: TRBJ2-5; CDR3nt: TGTGCCAGCAGTTTCTCCCCGTGGGAGACCCAGTACTTC; CDR3aa: CASSFSPWETQYF
d_gene: -; abundance: -; v_gene: TRBV28; j_gene: TRBJ1-6; CDR3nt: TGTGCCAGCAGGAGGGGGGTGGTCTATAATTCACCCCTCCACTTT; CDR3aa: CASRRGVVYNSPLHF
d_gene: -; abundance: few; v_gene: TRBV13; j_gene: TRBJ2-5; CDR3nt: TGTGCCAGCAGCCCCTCTCACCCGGAGACCCAGTACTTC; CDR3aa: CASSPSHPETQYF
d_gene: TRBD1; abundance: -; v_gene: TRBV6-6; j_gene: TRBJ1-2; CDR3nt: TGTGCCAGCAGTCCGGGACAGTTACTTAACTATGGCTACACCTTC; CDR3aa: CASSPGQLLNYGYTF
d_gene: -; abundance: -; v_gene: TRBV10-3; j_gene: TRBJ2-1; CDR3nt: TGTGCCATCAGTGAGGGAGGGTCAGGGAATGAGCAGTTCTTC; CDR3aa: CAISEGGSGNEQFF
d_gene: TRBD1; abundance: -; v_gene: TRBV20-1; j_gene: TRBJ1-3; CDR3nt: TGCAGTGCCTGGGGACAGGGAATAGCTGGAAACACCATATATTTT; CDR3aa: CSAWGQGIAGNTIYF
d_gene: -; abundance: -; v_gene: TRBV3-1; j_gene: TRBJ2-1; CDR3nt: TGTGCCAGCAGCCACGCAAACAGGGTCTCCTACAATGAGCAGTTCTTC; CDR3aa: CASSHANRVSYNEQFF
d_gene: -; abundance: many; v_gene: TRBV4-1; j_gene: TRBJ2-7; CDR3nt: TGCGCCAGCAGCCAACGCCTCTCCTACGAGCAGTACTTC; CDR3aa: CASSQRLSYEQYF
d_gene: TRBD1; abundance: -; v_gene: TRBV27; j_gene: TRBJ1-4; CDR3nt: TGTGCCAGCAGTTTAAACAGGGGTAGTGAAAAACTGTTTTTT; CDR3aa: CASSLNRGSEKLFF
d_gene: TRBD1; abundance: few; v_gene: TRBV18; j_gene: TRBJ1-1; CDR3nt: TGTGCCAGCTTTTCAGAACCAGGGGGTACTGAAGCTTTCTTT; CDR3aa: CASFSEPGGTEAFF
d_gene: -; abundance: -; v_gene: TRBV3-1; j_gene: TRBJ2-1; CDR3nt: TGTGCCAGCAGCCAAGAATCCGGGGAGCAGTTCTTC; CDR3aa: CASSQESGEQFF
d_gene: -; abundance: -; v_gene: TRBV7-2; j_gene: TRBJ2-3; CDR3nt: TGTGCCAGCAGCTTAGTACGGCACAGCACAGATACGCAGTATTTT; CDR3aa: CASSLVRHSTDTQYF
d_gene: TRBD1; abundance: -; v_gene: TRBV7-2; j_gene: TRBJ2-7; CDR3nt: TGTGCCAGCAGCTTCGGGACAGGGTTCTACGAGCAGTACTTC; CDR3aa: CASSFGTGFYEQYF
d_gene: -; abundance: few; v_gene: TRBV7-8; j_gene: TRBJ2-1; CDR3nt: TGTGCCAGCAGCTTAGGTTCCAGAAGGGATGAGCAGTTCTTC; CDR3aa: CASSLGSRRDEQFF
d_gene: -; abundance: -; v_gene: TRBV5-1; j_gene: TRBJ1-2; CDR3nt: TGCGCCAGCAGCTTAACTGAGCGGAGGAGTGACTATGGCTACACCTTC; CDR3aa: CASSLTERRSDYGYTF
d_gene: -; abundance: many; v_gene: TRBV29-1; j_gene: TRBJ2-7; CDR3nt: TGCAGCGTTGAAGGCGGGGGCTCATACGAGCAGTACTTC; CDR3aa: CSVEGGGSYEQYF
d_gene: -; abundance: -; v_gene: TRBV24-1; j_gene: TRBJ2-3; CDR3nt: TGTGCCACCAGTCCTGGACGTTTTCGGCTATCGGATACGCAGTATTTT; CDR3aa: CATSPGRFRLSDTQYF
d_gene: -; abundance: -; v_gene: TRBV11-3; j_gene: TRBJ2-1; CDR3nt: TGTGCCAGCAGCTCAGATTGGGGTGGGAACTTCAATGAGCAGTTCTTC; CDR3aa: CASSSDWGGNFNEQFF
d_gene: -; abundance: few; v_gene: TRBV29-1; j_gene: TRBJ2-1; CDR3nt: TGCAGCGTTGAAGGGGGGGCCGCCTACAATGAGCAGTTCTTC; CDR3aa: CSVEGGAAYNEQFF
d_gene: -; abundance: few; v_gene: TRBV4-3; j_gene: TRBJ2-1; CDR3nt: TGCGCCAGCAGCCAAAGCCGGCTAGCGTCGAATGAGCAGTTCTTC; CDR3aa: CASSQSRLASNEQFF
d_gene: TRBD2; abundance: -; v_gene: TRBV11-2; j_gene: TRBJ2-1; CDR3nt: TGTGCCAGCAGCTTAGTTGGGACTAGAGACAATGAGCAGTTCTTC; CDR3aa: CASSLVGTRDNEQFF
d_gene: -; abundance: -; v_gene: TRBV28; j_gene: TRBJ2-7; CDR3nt: TGTGCCAGCAGTTTATGGTCAGGCGGGCAGACCTACGAGCAGTACTTC; CDR3aa: CASSLWSGGQTYEQYF
d_gene: -; abundance: -; v_gene: TRBV18; j_gene: TRBJ2-3; CDR3nt: TGTGCCAGCTCACCAGTTCCAGACAGACCAGATACGCAGTATTTT; CDR3aa: CASSPVPDRPDTQYF
d_gene: -; abundance: few; v_gene: TRBV29-1; j_gene: TRBJ1-2; CDR3nt: TGCAGCGGACGGGGCCCCGTTCCTGGATATGGCTACACCTTC; CDR3aa: CSGRGPVPGYGYTF
d_gene: -; abundance: -; v_gene: TRBV20-1; j_gene: TRBJ2-5; CDR3nt: TGTAGTGCTAGACCTAGCTTTTTTGTTTTAGAGACCCAGTACTTC; CDR3aa: CSARPSFFVLETQYF
d_gene: TRBD2; abundance: -; v_gene: TRBV29-1; j_gene: TRBJ2-1; CDR3nt: TGCAGCGTTGCGCTGCTAGCGGGACGAAATGAGCAGTTCTTC; CDR3aa: CSVALLAGRNEQFF
d_gene: -; abundance: -; v_gene: TRBV7-8; j_gene: TRBJ2-3; CDR3nt: TGTGCCAGCAGCCTAGCCCCGGGGCCACGGGGAGATACGCAGTATTTT; CDR3aa: CASSLAPGPRGDTQYF
d_gene: TRBD1; abundance: few; v_gene: TRBV28; j_gene: TRBJ2-3; CDR3nt: TGTGCCAGCAGTTTACCCCGGGACAGGGAAGATACGCAGTATTTT; CDR3aa: CASSLPRDREDTQYF
d_gene: -; abundance: few; v_gene: TRBV20-1; j_gene: TRBJ1-2; CDR3nt: TGCAGTGCTCCAGGGTTTAGCTGTGGCTACACCTTC; CDR3aa: CSAPGFSCGYTF
d_gene: -; abundance: -; v_gene: TRBV10-3; j_gene: TRBJ2-3; CDR3nt: TGTGCCATCAGTGGAGGGAGTGGGACCGACCCTCATTCTAGCACAGATACGCAGTATTTT; CDR3aa: CAISGGSGTDPHSSTDTQYF
d_gene: -; abundance: -; v_gene: TRBV28; j_gene: TRBJ2-7; CDR3nt: TGTGCCAGCAGCCCCCTCGGGGTTGATTACGAGCAGTACTTC; CDR3aa: CASSPLGVDYEQYF
d_gene: TRBD1; abundance: -; v_gene: TRBV12-3/TRBV12-4; j_gene: TRBJ1-1; CDR3nt: TGTGCCAGCAGTCGACCCTCCGGGACAGGGGGCGCAGAAGAAGCTTTCTTT; CDR3aa: CASSRPSGTGGAEEAFF
d_gene: TRBD1; abundance: -; v_gene: TRBV7-8; j_gene: TRBJ2-5; CDR3nt: TGTGCCAGCAGCCCGCCGGGACAGGGCTTCTACAATGAGCAGTACTTC; CDR3aa: CASSPPGQGFYNEQYF
d_gene: -; abundance: -; v_gene: TRBV20-1; j_gene: TRBJ1-1; CDR3nt: TGCAGTGCCCTTGGGTACACTGAAGCTTTCTTT; CDR3aa: CSALGYTEAFF
d_gene: -; abundance: few; v_gene: TRBV4-3; j_gene: TRBJ1-5; CDR3nt: TGCGCCAGCAGCCAAGACGTCGGGTATGCTAATAGCAATCAGCCCCAGCATTTT; CDR3aa: CASSQDVGYANSNQPQHF
d_gene: -; abundance: -; v_gene: TRBV20-1; j_gene: TRBJ1-1; CDR3nt: TGCAGTGCTAGAGATCGGGTGGGGGGCTACACTGAAGCTTTCTTT; CDR3aa: CSARDRVGGYTEAFF
d_gene: -; abundance: -; v_gene: TRBV29-1; j_gene: TRBJ2-1; CDR3nt: TGCAGCGCCAGGGATTGGAACAATGAGCAGTTCTTC; CDR3aa: CSARDWNNEQFF
d_gene: -; abundance: -; v_gene: TRBV2; j_gene: TRBJ1-6; CDR3nt: TGTGCCAGCAGTGAGGCAGGGATCGGTTCACCCCTCCACTTT; CDR3aa: CASSEAGIGSPLHF
d_gene: TRBD1; abundance: few; v_gene: TRBV25-1; j_gene: TRBJ1-2; CDR3nt: TGTGCCAGCAGAGACGACAGGGGACCCTATGGCTACACCTTC; CDR3aa: CASRDDRGPYGYTF
d_gene: TRBD2; abundance: -; v_gene: TRBV7-2; j_gene: TRBJ2-1; CDR3nt: TGTGCCAGCAGCTCGAGGACTAGTATGCAGTTCTTC; CDR3aa: CASSSRTSMQFF
d_gene: -; abundance: -; v_gene: TRBV5-1; j_gene: TRBJ2-5; CDR3nt: TGCGCCAGCAGCTTGGTAATAGCCGGGTACCAAGAGACCCAGTACTTC; CDR3aa: CASSLVIAGYQETQYF
d_gene: -; abundance: -; v_gene: TRBV7-9; j_gene: TRBJ1-1; CDR3nt: TGTGCCAGCAGCTTAGCGGCCGGGAACACTGAAGCTTTCTTT; CDR3aa: CASSLAAGNTEAFF
d_gene: -; abundance: many; v_gene: TRBV20-1; j_gene: TRBJ2-1; CDR3nt: TGCAGTGCTAGAGAGGCCTCCTACAATGAGCAGTTCTTC; CDR3aa: CSAREASYNEQFF
d_gene: -; abundance: -; v_gene: TRBV20-1; j_gene: TRBJ2-5; CDR3nt: TGCAGTGCGCCCTACCTGGGACAACAAGAGACCCAGTACTTC; CDR3aa: CSAPYLGQQETQYF